Shown below are 4 T cell receptor beta chains from a single sample sequenced in a study of T-cell reconstitution after alpha-beta-depleted transplantation in children. A library of TCRbeta sequences, prepared with unique molecular identifiers, was generated. One entry per CDR3 protein, called by TCRdb with MiXCR from the PCR reads. The sample lists 450,000 to 600,000 distinct CDR3 sequences; roughly a tenth were seen once. The material was PBMCs, obtained before TCRalphabeta/CD19-depleted stem cell transplant. All receptors derive from a child aged 2 to 10 with inherited bone marrow failure, due to receive a stem cell transplant.

This clonotype came up many times. One end of the junction is discordant with germline, which a read error may explain. The V call is TRBV11-2, the J call TRBJ2-7; D remains unclear. Germline V CDR1 and CDR2: SGHAT, FQNNGV. The length of the CDR3 is 11 residues. Here the CDR3 DNA reads TGTGCCAGCAGCTTTGGTGGCTCCTCGGGCTTC. The encoded protein is CASSFGGSSGF.

This clonotype came up many times. The chain uses TRBV6-4 and TRBJ2-2; D gene ambiguous. Germline V lookup: CDR1 MRHNA, CDR2 SNTAGT. The CDR3 contains 13 residues. V was clipped by 2 bases and J by 5 bases, with 6 bases between them. The DNA of the CDR3 is TGTGCCAGCAGTGACCGGATGACCGGGGAGCTGTTTTTT. Translation: CASSDRMTGELFF.

This sequence joins TRBV7-8 and TRBJ2-2; a weak D match, TRBD1 (5 bases). Germline values: CDR1 SGHVS, CDR2 FQNEAQ. This CDR3 region has 18 residues. The V gene lost 0 bases and the J gene lost 6 bases, with 20 bases spanning the gap. DNA for the CDR3: TGTGCCAGCAGCTTAGCAGGGGTGGACAATACTCGGGCCGGGGAGCTGTTTTTT. Translating it yields CASSLAGVDNTRAGELFF.

The sample holds many counts of this clonotype. This rearrangement joins TRBV5-6 to TRBJ2-5, with D uncertain. The CDR3 consists of 12 residues. V was pared by 3 bases and J by 5 bases, with 8 bases between. Germline values: CDR1 SGHDT, CDR2 YYEEEE. CDR3 in amino acids: CASSWLQETQYF. The CDR3 nucleotides are TGTGCCAGCAGCTGGCTGCAGGAGACCCAGTACTTC. Using reference TRBV5-6 and TRBJ2-5 for the parts outside the CDR3, the full variable domain is DAGVTQSPTHLIKTRGQQVTLRCSPKSGHDTVSWYQQALGQGPQFIFQYYEEEERQRGNFPDRFSGHQFPNYSSELNVNALLLGDSALYLCASSWLQETQYFGPGTRLLVL.